These 17 T cell receptor beta chains were sequenced from one sample in a study of blood T cell repertoires in COVID-19. Generated by immunoSEQ multiplex PCR, the TCRdb table keeps only in-frame clones and is missing some. The sample includes more than 80,000 clones, about 83% of them seen just once. The sample was peripheral blood. All receptors derive from a woman in her 70s with acute or convalescent COVID-19.

The genes are TRBV28 and TRBJ2-6; 9 nucleotides line up with TRBD1. There are 15 residues in the CDR3. The germline CDR1 and CDR2 sequences are MDHEN and SYDVKM. The V segment lost 6 bases and the J segment 1 base; nucleotides outside the gene matches: 1. The CDR3 protein is CASRTGGSGANVLTF. In DNA, the CDR3 is TGTGCCAGCAGGACAGGGGGATCTGGGGCCAACGTCCTGACTTTC.

DNA of the CDR3: TGTGCCAGCAGCTTAGAGCCCGGACGGGAGAACACTGAAGCTTTCTTT. Amino acids: CASSLEPGRENTEAFF. The chain employs TRBV11-3 and TRBJ1-1; D gene ambiguous. The CDR3 consists of 16 residues. Germline V gives CDR1 SGHNT, CDR2 YENEEA. The V gene lost 0 bases and the J gene lost 1 base, with 12 bases spanning the gap.

V usage is TRBV5-1 and J usage is TRBJ1-2, with D tentatively TRBD1 (6 bases). The length of the CDR3 is 15 residues. Germline loops: CDR1 SGHRS, CDR2 YFSETQ. V was cut by 0 bases and J by 2 bases, with 11 bases left in between. CDR3 amino acids: CASSLAPGQNYGYTF. DNA for the CDR3: TGCGCCAGCAGCTTGGCCCCGGGACAAAACTATGGCTACACCTTC. The full variable domain, in which reference TRBV5-1 and TRBJ1-2 provide the parts outside the CDR3, is KAGVTQTPRYLIKTRGQQVTLSCSPISGHRSVSWYQQTPGQGLQFLFEYFSETQRNKGNFPGRFSGRQFSNSRSEMNVSTLELGDSALYLCASSLAPGQNYGYTFGSGTRLTVV.

The chain has TRBV21-1 and TRBJ2-7; TRBD1 is taken as the D call from the table, unchecked against the DNA. TRBV21-1 is a known pseudogene. The CDR3 loop spans 14 amino acids. CDR3 region: CASRTPGQRYEQYF. The DNA for the CDR3 is TGTGCCAGCCGCACACCGGGACAGCGATACGAGCAGTACTTC.

The CDR3: CASSSRQGQGYEQYF. Written as DNA, the CDR3 is TGTGCCAGCAGTTCCCGGCAGGGACAGGGCTACGAGCAGTACTTC. This sequence joins TRBV27 and TRBJ2-7; 9 bases fit TRBD1. CDR1 and CDR2 (germline): MNHEY, SMNVEV (reference sequence). Unmatched junction bases numbered 7, after V lost 4 bases and J lost 3 bases. CDR3 length equals 15 residues.

V and J are TRBV7-9 and TRBJ1-5; D is unresolved. From germline, CDR1 is SEHNR and CDR2 FQNEAQ (reference sequence). V was clipped by 5 bases and J by 9 bases, with 11 bases between them. There are 12 residues in the CDR3. CDR3 DNA sequence: TGTGCCAGCAGCCTATTCCCAGGGCCCCAGCATTTT. It specifies CASSLFPGPQHF.

As for this clone: At one end, the junction sequence differs from germline, possibly due to a read error. The chain uses TRBV5-1 and TRBJ1-1; TRBD1 matches at 9 bases. From germline, CDR1 is SGHRS and CDR2 YFSETQ. CDR3 length: 15 residues. This chain's CDR3 is CASRLGTGWVTEAFF. CDR3 in DNA: TGCGCCAGCAGGTTGGGGACAGGGTGGGTCACTGAAGCTTTCTTT.

V usage is TRBV27 and J usage is TRBJ2-5, with D maybe TRBD1 (6 bases). The ends were cut back, 5 bases at V and 1 base at J, with 14 bases in the middle. Germline V gene data show CDR1 as MNHEY and CDR2 as SMNVEV (reference sequence). The CDR3 is made up of 15 amino acids. CDR3 sequence: CASSPMTGAQETQYF. The DNA for the CDR3 is TGTGCCAGCAGTCCCATGACAGGAGCCCAAGAGACCCAGTACTTC.

Note on this clone: The junction shows a germline mismatch at one end, possibly a read error. The chain recombines TRBV7-7 with TRBJ1-1; the D is unclear. Germline values: CDR1 SSHAT, CDR2 FNYEAQ (reference sequence). The CDR3 is made up of 13 amino acids. CDR3 amino acids: CASSPSEVTEAFF. The CDR3 region has the DNA TGTGCTAGCAGCCCCTCGGAGGTCACTGAAGCTTTCTTT.

This clone was detected only once. The V call is TRBV3-1 (or the pseudogene TRBV3-2), the J call TRBJ1-6; 7 bases align to TRBD1. The CDR3 consists of 13 residues. Per germline, CDR1 LGHDT and CDR2 YNNKEL (reference sequence). The trim removed 5 bases at V and 7 bases at J, leaving 2 bases unmatched. The DNA of the CDR3 is TGTGCCAGCAGCTCCAGGGGGAATTCACCCCTCCACTTT. Translated: CASSSRGNSPLHF.

The genes are TRBV2 and TRBJ1-3; 8 bases line up with TRBD1. V gave up 3 bases and J gave up 0 bases; unmatched junction bases: 7. Germline CDR1 is SNHLY and CDR2 is FYNNEI. The CDR3 runs to 17 residues. The CDR3 coding sequence is TGTGCCAGCAGTGAGCGGCAGGGGGCTATCTCTGGAAACACCATATATTTT. It yields the protein CASSERQGAISGNTIYF.

This chain uses TRBV5-1 with TRBJ1-2, with TRBD1 as a possible D gene (6 bases). V lost 4 bases, J lost 5 bases, and 21 bases lay in between. Germline assignment: CDR1 SGHRS and CDR2 YFSETQ. The CDR3 runs 16 residues. CDR3 in amino acids: CASSLATGLRGYGYTF. CDR3 nucleotide sequence: TGCGCCAGCAGCCTGGCAACAGGTTTAAGGGGGTATGGCTACACCTTC.

The V and J genes are TRBV10-2 and TRBJ1-5, with 12 bases aligning to TRBD1. The ends lost 10 bases at V and 6 bases at J; junction bases unmatched: 7. In germline, CDR1 is WSHSY, CDR2 SAAADI. CDR3 size: 14 residues. The CDR3 here is CATGTGGVSQPQHF. CDR3 nucleotides: TGCGCCACCGGGACAGGGGGCGTGAGTCAGCCCCAGCATTTT.

This sequence joins TRBV2 and TRBJ2-3; the match to TRBD1 covers 7 bases. The CDR3 length is 14 residues. Germline V gene sequence: CDR1 SNHLY, CDR2 FYNNEI. V was pared by 6 bases and J by 2 bases, with 5 bases of the junction left unmatched. The CDR3 DNA follows: TGTGCCAGCAGCCGGGACAGAGACACAGATACGCAGTATTTT. Translating gives CASSRDRDTDTQYF.

This chain uses TRBV30 with TRBJ1-1; the match to TRBD1 covers 8 bases. The V segment lost 3 bases and the J segment 3 bases; nucleotides outside the gene matches: 9. Germline lookup yields CDR1 GTSNPN and CDR2 SVGIG (reference sequence). There are 15 residues in the CDR3. CDR3 amino acids: CAWRQGVKQDTEAFF. The CDR3, as DNA: TGTGCCTGGAGACAGGGGGTCAAGCAGGACACTGAAGCTTTCTTT.

J is TRBJ1-2 and V is TRBV28; unclear D gene. The CDR3 contains 13 residues. V lost 2 bases and J 1 base, leaving 5 bases between the germline ends. Germline values: CDR1 MDHEN, CDR2 SYDVKM. Here the CDR3 reads CASSLPSNYGYTF. The DNA for the CDR3 is TGTGCCAGCAGTTTACCCAGTAACTATGGCTACACCTTC.

CDR3 amino acids: CASSERDTGELFF. As DNA, the CDR3 is TGTGCCAGCAGTGAACGGGACACCGGGGAGCTGTTTTTT. The chain is built from TRBV2 and TRBJ2-2, with no clear D. V lost 2 bases and J 3 bases, leaving 4 bases between the germline ends. Germline V gene data show CDR1 as SNHLY and CDR2 as FYNNEI. This CDR3 is built from 13 residues.